The TCR beta chain under discussion was sequenced for a study of blood T cell repertoires in COVID-19. Libraries were prepared by immunoSEQ multiplex PCR; TCRdb keeps only in-frame clonotypes and omits some of them. Of approximately 85,000 clones listed, roughly 87% are singletons. The germline V gene has CDR1 MNHEY and CDR2 SMNVEV (reference sequence). V lost 5 bases, J lost 2 bases, and 11 bases stayed unmatched. This CDR3 is built from 17 residues. The sequence was collected from a woman aged 45-65 years in a cohort sampled during active COVID-19. J is TRBJ2-7 and V is TRBV27, with 11 bases aligning to TRBD1. The sequenced sample consisted of peripheral blood. Here the CDR3 reads CASSPPPGTGGAYEQYF. CDR3 in DNA: TGTGCCAGCAGTCCCCCCCCCGGGACAGGGGGTGCCTACGAGCAGTACTTC.